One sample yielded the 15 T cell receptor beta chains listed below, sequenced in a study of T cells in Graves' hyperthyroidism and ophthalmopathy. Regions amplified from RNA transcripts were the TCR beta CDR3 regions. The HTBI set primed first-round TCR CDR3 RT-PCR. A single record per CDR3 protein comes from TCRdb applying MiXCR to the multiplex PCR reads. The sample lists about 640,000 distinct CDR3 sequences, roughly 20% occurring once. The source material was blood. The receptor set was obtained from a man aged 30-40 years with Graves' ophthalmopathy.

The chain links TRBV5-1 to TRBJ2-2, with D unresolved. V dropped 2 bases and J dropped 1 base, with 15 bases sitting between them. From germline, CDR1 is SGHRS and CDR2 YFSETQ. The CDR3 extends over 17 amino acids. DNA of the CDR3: TGCGCCAGCAGCTTTTCGGCAGCCTCACAGAACACCGGGGAGCTGTTTTTT. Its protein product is CASSFSAASQNTGELFF.

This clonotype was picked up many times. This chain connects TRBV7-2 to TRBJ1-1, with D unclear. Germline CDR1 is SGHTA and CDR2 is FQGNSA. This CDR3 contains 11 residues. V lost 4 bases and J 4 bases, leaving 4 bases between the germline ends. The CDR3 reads CASSYLTEAFF. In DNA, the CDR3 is TGTGCCAGCAGCTATCTCACTGAAGCTTTCTTT. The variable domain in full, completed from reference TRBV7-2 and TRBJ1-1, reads GAGVSQSPSNKVTEKGKDVELRCDPISGHTALYWYRQSLGQGLEFLIYFQGNSAPDKSGLPSDRFSAERTGGSVSTLTIQRTQQEDSAVYLCASSYLTEAFFGQGTRLTVV.

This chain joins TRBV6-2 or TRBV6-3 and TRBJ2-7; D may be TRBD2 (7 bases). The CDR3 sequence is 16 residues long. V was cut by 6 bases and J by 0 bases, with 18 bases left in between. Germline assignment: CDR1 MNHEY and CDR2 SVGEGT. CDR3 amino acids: CASSPQGGEFSYEQYF. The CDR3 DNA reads TGTGCCAGCAGCCCGCAAGGGGGGGAGTTCTCCTACGAGCAGTACTTC.

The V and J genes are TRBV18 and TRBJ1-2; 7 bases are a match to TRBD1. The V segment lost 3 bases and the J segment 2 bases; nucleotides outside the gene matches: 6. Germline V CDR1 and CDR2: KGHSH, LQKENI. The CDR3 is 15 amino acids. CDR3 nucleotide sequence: TGTGCCAGCTCACCTCAGGGGGGGGAGAACTATGGCTACACCTTC. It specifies CASSPQGGENYGYTF. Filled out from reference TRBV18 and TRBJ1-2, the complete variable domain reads NAGVMQNPRHLVRRRGQEARLRCSPMKGHSHVYWYRQLPEEGLKFMVYLQKENIIDESGMPKERFSAEFPKEGPSILRIQQVVRGDSAAYFCASSPQGGENYGYTFGSGTRLTVV.

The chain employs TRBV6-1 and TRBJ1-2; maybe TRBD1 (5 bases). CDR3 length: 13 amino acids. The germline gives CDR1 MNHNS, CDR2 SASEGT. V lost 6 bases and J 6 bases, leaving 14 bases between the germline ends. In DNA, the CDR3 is TGTGCCAGCAGGGGGCGGGGGACGGATGGCTACACCTTC. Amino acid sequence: CASRGRGTDGYTF.

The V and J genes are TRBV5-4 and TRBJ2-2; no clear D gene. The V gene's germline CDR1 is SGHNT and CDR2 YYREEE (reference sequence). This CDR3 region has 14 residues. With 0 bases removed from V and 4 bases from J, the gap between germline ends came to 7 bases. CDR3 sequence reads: CASSLESSTGELFF. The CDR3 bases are TGTGCCAGCAGCTTGGAAAGCTCCACCGGGGAGCTGTTTTTT.

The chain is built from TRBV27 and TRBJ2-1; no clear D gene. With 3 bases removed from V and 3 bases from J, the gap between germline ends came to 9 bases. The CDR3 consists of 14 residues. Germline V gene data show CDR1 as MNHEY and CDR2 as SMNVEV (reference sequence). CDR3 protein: CASSFGDGYNEQFF. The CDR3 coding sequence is TGTGCCAGCAGTTTTGGGGATGGCTACAATGAGCAGTTCTTC.

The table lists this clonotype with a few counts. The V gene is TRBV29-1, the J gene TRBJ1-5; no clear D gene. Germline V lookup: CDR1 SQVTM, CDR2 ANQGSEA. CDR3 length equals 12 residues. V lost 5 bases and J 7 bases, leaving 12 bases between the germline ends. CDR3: CSVCGPRQPQHF. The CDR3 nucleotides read TGCAGCGTTTGCGGGCCCCGCCAGCCCCAGCATTTT.

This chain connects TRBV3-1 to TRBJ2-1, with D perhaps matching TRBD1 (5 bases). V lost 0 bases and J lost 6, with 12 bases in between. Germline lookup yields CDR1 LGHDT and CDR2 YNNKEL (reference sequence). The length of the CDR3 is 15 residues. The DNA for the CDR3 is TGTGCCAGCAGCCAAGAGTACATAACAGGCAATGAGCAGTTCTTC. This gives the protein CASSQEYITGNEQFF.

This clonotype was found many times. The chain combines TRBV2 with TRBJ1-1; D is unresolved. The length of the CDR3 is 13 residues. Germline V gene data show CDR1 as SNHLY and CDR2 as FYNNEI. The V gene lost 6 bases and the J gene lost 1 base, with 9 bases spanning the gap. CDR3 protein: CASRATANTEAFF. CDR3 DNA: TGTGCCAGCAGGGCCACAGCGAACACTGAAGCTTTCTTT. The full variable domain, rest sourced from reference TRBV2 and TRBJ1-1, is EPEVTQTPSHQVTQMGQEVILRCVPISNHLYFYWYRQILGQKVEFLVSFYNNEISEKSEIFDDQFSVERPDGSNFTLKIRSTKLEDSAMYFCASRATANTEAFFGQGTRLTVV.

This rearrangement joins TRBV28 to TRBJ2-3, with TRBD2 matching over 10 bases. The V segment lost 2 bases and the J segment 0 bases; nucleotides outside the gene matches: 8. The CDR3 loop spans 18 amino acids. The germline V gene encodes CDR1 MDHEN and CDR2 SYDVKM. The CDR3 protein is CASSLKGLAGDSTDTQYF. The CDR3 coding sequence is TGTGCCAGCAGTTTAAAAGGGCTAGCGGGGGATAGCACAGATACGCAGTATTTT.

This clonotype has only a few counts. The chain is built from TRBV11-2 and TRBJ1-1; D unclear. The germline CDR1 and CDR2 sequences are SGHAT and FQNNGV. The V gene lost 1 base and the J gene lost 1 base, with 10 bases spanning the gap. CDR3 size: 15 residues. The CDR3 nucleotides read TGTGCCAGCAGCTTAGTCATGTCAGGGAACACTGAAGCTTTCTTT. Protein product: CASSLVMSGNTEAFF.

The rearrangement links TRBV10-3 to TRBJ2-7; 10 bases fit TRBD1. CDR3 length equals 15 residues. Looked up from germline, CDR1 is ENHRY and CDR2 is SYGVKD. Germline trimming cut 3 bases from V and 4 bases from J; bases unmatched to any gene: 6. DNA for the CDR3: TGTGCCATCAGTGATAAGGGGGACAGGGGATACGAGCAGTACTTC. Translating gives CAISDKGDRGYEQYF.

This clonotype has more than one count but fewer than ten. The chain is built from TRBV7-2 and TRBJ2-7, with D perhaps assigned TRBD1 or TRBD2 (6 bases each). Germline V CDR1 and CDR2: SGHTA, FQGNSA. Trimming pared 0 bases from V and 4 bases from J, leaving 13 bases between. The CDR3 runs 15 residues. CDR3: CASSLAEGGLYEQYF. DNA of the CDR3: TGTGCCAGCAGCTTAGCAGAGGGGGGCTTGTACGAGCAGTACTTC.

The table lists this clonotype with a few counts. CDR3 nucleotides: TGTGCCTGGAGGGAGACAGGGGCAATAGATACGCAGTATTTT. As protein: CAWRETGAIDTQYF. The chain recombines TRBV30 with TRBJ2-3; 8 nucleotides line up with TRBD1. V shed 3 bases, J shed 5 bases, and the junction held 7 bases outside the gene matches. The CDR3 spans 14 residues. Germline CDR1 GTSNPN, CDR2 SVGIG (reference sequence).